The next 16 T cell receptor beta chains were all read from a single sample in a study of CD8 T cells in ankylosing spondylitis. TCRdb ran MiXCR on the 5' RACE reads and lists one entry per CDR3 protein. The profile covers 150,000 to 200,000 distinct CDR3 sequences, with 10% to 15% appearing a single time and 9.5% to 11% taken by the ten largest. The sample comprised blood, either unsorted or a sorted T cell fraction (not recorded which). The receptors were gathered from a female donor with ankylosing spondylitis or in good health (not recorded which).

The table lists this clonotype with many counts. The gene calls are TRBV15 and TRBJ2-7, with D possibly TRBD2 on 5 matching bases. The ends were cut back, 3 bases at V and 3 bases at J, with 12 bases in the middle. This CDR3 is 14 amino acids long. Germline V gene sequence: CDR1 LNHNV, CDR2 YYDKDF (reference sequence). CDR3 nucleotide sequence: TGTGCCACCAGCAGGGACGACTACCGCTACGAGCAGTACTTC. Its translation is CATSRDDYRYEQYF.

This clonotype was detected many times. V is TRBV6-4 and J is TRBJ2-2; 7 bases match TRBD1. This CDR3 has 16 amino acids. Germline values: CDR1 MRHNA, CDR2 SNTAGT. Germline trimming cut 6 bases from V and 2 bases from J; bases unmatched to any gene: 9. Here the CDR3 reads CASSDQQGHNTGELFF. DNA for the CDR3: TGTGCCAGCAGCGACCAACAGGGGCACAACACCGGGGAGCTGTTTTTT.

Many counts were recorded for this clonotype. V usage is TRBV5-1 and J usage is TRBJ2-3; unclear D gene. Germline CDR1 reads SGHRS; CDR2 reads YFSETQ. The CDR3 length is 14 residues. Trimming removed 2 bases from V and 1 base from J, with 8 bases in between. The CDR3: CASSLPVGTDTQYF. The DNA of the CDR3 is TGCGCCAGCAGCTTACCGGTGGGCACAGATACGCAGTATTTT.

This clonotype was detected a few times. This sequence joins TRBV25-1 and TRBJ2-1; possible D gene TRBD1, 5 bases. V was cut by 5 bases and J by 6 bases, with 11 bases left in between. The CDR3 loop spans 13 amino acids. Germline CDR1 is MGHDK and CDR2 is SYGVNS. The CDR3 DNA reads TGTGCCAGCAGTCCATTCCAGGGCAATGAGCAGTTCTTC. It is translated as CASSPFQGNEQFF.

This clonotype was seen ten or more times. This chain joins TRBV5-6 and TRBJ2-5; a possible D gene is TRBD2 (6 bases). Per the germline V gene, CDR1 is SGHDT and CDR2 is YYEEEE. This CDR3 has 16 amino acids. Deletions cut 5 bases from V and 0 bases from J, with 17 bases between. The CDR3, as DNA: TGTGCCAGCAGTTCTGGTGCGGGGTGGTACCAAGAGACCCAGTACTTC. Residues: CASSSGAGWYQETQYF.

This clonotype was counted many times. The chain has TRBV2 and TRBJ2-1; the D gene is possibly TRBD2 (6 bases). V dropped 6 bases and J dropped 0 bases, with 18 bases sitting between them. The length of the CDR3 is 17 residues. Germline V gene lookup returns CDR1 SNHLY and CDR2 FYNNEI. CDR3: CASSPLDSGSSYNEQFF. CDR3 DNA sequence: TGTGCCAGCAGCCCCCTGGATAGCGGAAGCTCCTACAATGAGCAGTTCTTC.

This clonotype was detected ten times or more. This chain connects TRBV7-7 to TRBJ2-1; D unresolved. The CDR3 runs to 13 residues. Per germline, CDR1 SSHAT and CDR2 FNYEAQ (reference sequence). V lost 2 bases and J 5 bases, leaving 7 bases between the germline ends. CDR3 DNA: TGTGCCAGCAGCTTATGGGTGGACAATGAGCAGTTCTTC. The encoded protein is CASSLWVDNEQFF. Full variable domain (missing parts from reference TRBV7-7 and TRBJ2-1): GAGVSQSPRYKVTKRGQDVTLRCDPISSHATLYWYQQALGQGPEFLTYFNYEAQPDKSGLPSDRFSAERPEGSISTLTIQRTEQRDSAMYRCASSLWVDNEQFFGPGTRLTVL.

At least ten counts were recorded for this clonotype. The CDR3 nucleotides read TGTGCCAGCAGCTTCTCCGGGCCTCAGAAAAAACTGTTTTTT. The encoded protein is CASSFSGPQKKLFF. This chain connects TRBV7-9 to TRBJ1-4; unclear D gene. The CDR3 runs to 14 residues. Germline V gene data show CDR1 as SEHNR and CDR2 as FQNEAQ (reference sequence). V lost 3 bases and J 9 bases, leaving 14 bases between the germline ends. The whole variable domain, filled in from reference TRBV7-9 and TRBJ1-4, reads DTGVSQNPRHKITKRGQNVTFRCDPISEHNRLYWYRQTLGQGPEFLTYFQNEAQLEKSRLLSDRFSAERPKGSFSTLEIQRTEQGDSAMYLCASSFSGPQKKLFFGSGTQLSVL.

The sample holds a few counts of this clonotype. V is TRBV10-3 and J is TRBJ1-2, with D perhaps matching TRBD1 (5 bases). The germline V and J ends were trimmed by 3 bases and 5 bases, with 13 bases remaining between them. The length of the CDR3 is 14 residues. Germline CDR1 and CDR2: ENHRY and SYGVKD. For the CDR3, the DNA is TGTGCCATCAGTGACGGGACGAAGTCATATGGCTACACCTTC. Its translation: CAISDGTKSYGYTF.

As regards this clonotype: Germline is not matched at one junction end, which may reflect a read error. The CDR3 coding sequence is TGCTGTGCTAGGGTCGCCCTTAGCGGAAGCTCCTACAATGAGCAGTTCTTC. Translating gives CCARVALSGSSYNEQFF. The genes are TRBV20-1 and TRBJ2-1; D is possibly TRBD2 (6 bases). CDR3 length equals 17 residues. Germline CDR1 reads DFQATT; CDR2 reads SNEGSKA (reference sequence).

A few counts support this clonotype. Written as DNA, the CDR3 is TGTGCCAGCAGCGGGTCTGGACAGCCGAACACTGAAGCTTTCTTT. It is translated as CASSGSGQPNTEAFF. J is TRBJ1-1 and V is TRBV2, with D perhaps TRBD1 (6 bases). The CDR3 is 15 residues long. Trimming cost V 6 bases and J 1 base, with 15 bases left between them. Germline V gene lookup returns CDR1 SNHLY and CDR2 FYNNEI.

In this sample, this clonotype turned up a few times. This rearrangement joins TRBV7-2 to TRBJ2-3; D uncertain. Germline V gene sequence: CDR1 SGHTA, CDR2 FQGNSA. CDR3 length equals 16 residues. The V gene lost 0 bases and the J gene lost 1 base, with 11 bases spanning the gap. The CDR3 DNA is TGTGCCAGCAGCTTAGCACCCCAACTACGCACAGATACGCAGTATTTT. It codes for CASSLAPQLRTDTQYF. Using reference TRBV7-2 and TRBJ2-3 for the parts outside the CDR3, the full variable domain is GAGVSQSPSNKVTEKGKDVELRCDPISGHTALYWYRQSLGQGLEFLIYFQGNSAPDKSGLPSDRFSAERTGGSVSTLTIQRTQQEDSAVYLCASSLAPQLRTDTQYFGPGTRLTVL.

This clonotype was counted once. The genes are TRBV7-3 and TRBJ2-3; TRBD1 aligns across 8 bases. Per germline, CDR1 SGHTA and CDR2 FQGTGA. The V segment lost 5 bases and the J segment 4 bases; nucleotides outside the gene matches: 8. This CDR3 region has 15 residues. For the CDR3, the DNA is TGTGCCAGCAGCCCCAGGACAGGGAGTGCAGATACGCAGTATTTT. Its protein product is CASSPRTGSADTQYF.

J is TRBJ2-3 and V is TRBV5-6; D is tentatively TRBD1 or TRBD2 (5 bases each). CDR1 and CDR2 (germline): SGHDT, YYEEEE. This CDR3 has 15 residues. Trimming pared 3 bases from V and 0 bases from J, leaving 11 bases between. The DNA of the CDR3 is TGTGCCAGCAGCTCACGGGGACCAAGCACAGATACGCAGTATTTT. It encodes CASSSRGPSTDTQYF. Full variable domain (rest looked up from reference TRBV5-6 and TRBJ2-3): DAGVTQSPTHLIKTRGQQVTLRCSPKSGHDTVSWYQQALGQGPQFIFQYYEEEERQRGNFPDRFSGHQFPNYSSELNVNALLLGDSALYLCASSSRGPSTDTQYFGPGTRLTVL.

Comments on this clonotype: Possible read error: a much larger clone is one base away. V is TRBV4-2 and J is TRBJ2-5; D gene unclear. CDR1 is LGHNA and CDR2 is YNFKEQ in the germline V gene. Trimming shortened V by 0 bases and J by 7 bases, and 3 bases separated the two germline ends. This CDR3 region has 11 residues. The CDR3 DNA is TGTGCCAGCAGCCAAGAAGGGACCCAGTACTTC. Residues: CASSQEGTQYF.

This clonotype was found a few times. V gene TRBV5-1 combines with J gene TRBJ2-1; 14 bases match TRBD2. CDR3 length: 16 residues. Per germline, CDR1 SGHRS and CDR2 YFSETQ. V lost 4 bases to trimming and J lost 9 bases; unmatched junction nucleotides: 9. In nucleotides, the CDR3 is TGCGCCAGCAGCCCAATGGGACTAGCGGGAGTTCGTGAGCAGTTCTTC. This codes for CASSPMGLAGVREQFF.